The rows below give T cell receptor beta chains drawn from one sample of a study of blood T cells in healthy people across ages. One entry per CDR3 protein results from TCRdb running MiXCR on the 5' RACE reads. Of about 800,000 distinct CDR3 sequences detected, over 45% appear once; the ten largest clones hold 20% to 25%. The sample was blood. The source of these receptors is a man aged 30-40 years in good health. The CDR3 runs from the conserved cysteine through the conserved F or W. The D gene is left open where the match is weak. A row's size may be missing; if present it is once, few, many or a size class.

v_call	cdr3_length	d_call	j_call	clone_size	cdr3_aa	cdr3_nt
TRBV15	12	-	TRBJ2-7	-	CATSRVGNEQYF	TGTGCCACCAGCAGAGTGGGGAACGAGCAGTACTTC
TRBV11-2	16	TRBD2	TRBJ2-7	-	CASSPSSGSAAYEQYF	TGTGCCAGCAGCCCGTCTAGCGGGAGTGCCGCCTACGAGCAGTACTTC
TRBV25-1	13	-	TRBJ1-1	-	CASSVTGTIEAFF	TGTGCCAGCAGTGTAACAGGCACTATTGAAGCTTTCTTT
TRBV29-1	15	-	TRBJ2-5	many	CSATIGGHRLETQYF	TGCAGCGCCACAATAGGCGGACACCGTCTCGAGACCCAGTACTTC
TRBV7-2	14	TRBD2	TRBJ2-7	-	CANALAASSYEQYF	TGTGCCAACGCACTAGCGGCGAGCTCCTACGAGCAGTACTTC
TRBV28	17	TRBD1	TRBJ2-7	-	CASSPGGTGGGSYEQYF	TGTGCCAGCAGTCCAGGGGGGACAGGGGGCGGATCCTACGAGCAGTACTTC
TRBV5-1	15	-	TRBJ2-1	-	CASSLGAGPINEQFF	TGCGCCAGCAGCTTGGGAGCCGGACCCATCAATGAGCAGTTCTTC
TRBV29-1	14	TRBD2	TRBJ2-7	-	CSVEGARETYEQYF	TGCAGCGTTGAAGGTGCGCGGGAGACCTACGAGCAGTACTTC
TRBV24-1	14	-	TRBJ2-7	few	CATSDWDRPYEQYF	TGTGCCACCAGTGATTGGGACCGACCCTACGAGCAGTACTTC
TRBV25-1	14	TRBD1	TRBJ2-3	-	CASSDGGTGDTQYF	TGTGCCAGCAGTGATGGAGGGACAGGAGATACGCAGTATTTT
TRBV5-1	15	TRBD2	TRBJ2-1	few	CASMISGATNNEQFF	TGCGCCAGCATGATAAGCGGGGCGACCAACAATGAGCAGTTCTTC
TRBV29-1	12	-	TRBJ2-5	-	CSVADGLETQYF	TGCAGCGTTGCGGATGGGCTGGAGACCCAGTACTTC
TRBV20-1	14	-	TRBJ2-1	few	CSARDLNRSNEQFF	TGCAGTGCTAGAGATCTAAACCGGAGCAATGAGCAGTTCTTC
TRBV20-1	14	TRBD2	TRBJ2-7	-	CSAKGLAGAHEQYF	TGCAGTGCCAAGGGACTAGCGGGGGCCCACGAGCAGTACTTC
TRBV9	14	-	TRBJ2-3	-	CASSGQRYTDTQYF	TGTGCCAGCAGCGGACAGAGATACACAGATACGCAGTATTTT
TRBV6-2/TRBV6-3	12	TRBD1	TRBJ2-6	once	CASGRDRNVLTF	TGTGCCAGCGGCCGGGACAGGAACGTCCTGACTTTC
TRBV28	15	-	TRBJ1-2	few	CASSARGAGNYGYTF	TGTGCCAGCAGCGCCCGGGGGGCGGGAAACTATGGCTACACCTTC
TRBV29-1	13	-	TRBJ2-7	few	CSVTRQFPYEQYF	TGCAGCGTTACCCGACAGTTCCCCTACGAGCAGTACTTC
TRBV18	14	TRBD1	TRBJ2-5	-	CASSPRTGKETQYF	TGTGCCAGCTCACCACGGACAGGGAAAGAGACCCAGTACTTC
TRBV25-1	14	-	TRBJ1-2	-	CASSEPLRDDDYTF	TGTGCCAGCAGTGAACCACTCAGGGACGATGACTACACCTTC
TRBV6-6	16	-	TRBJ1-1	-	CASSYGRGPMNTEAFF	TGTGCCAGCAGTTACGGTCGGGGGCCCATGAACACTGAAGCTTTCTTT
TRBV5-6	16	-	TRBJ1-1	-	CASSLGPGWMNTEAFF	TGTGCCAGCAGCTTGGGACCGGGGTGGATGAACACTGAAGCTTTCTTT
TRBV7-8	16	-	TRBJ2-5	once	CASSAGTGYSGETQYF	TGTGCCAGCAGCGCAGGGACAGGCTATAGCGGGGAGACCCAGTACTTC
TRBV21-1	17	-	TRBJ2-3	-	CASSGQGSRPRLCTQYF	TGTGCCAGCAGCGGGCAGGGGTCTAGACCGAGATTATGTACGCAGTATTTT
TRBV4-3	14	-	TRBJ2-7	few	CASSRARGPYEQYF	TGCGCCAGCAGCCGCGCGAGGGGTCCCTACGAGCAGTACTTC
TRBV12-3/TRBV12-4	13	TRBD1	TRBJ2-7	few	CASSTGTAYEQYF	TGTGCCAGCAGTACCGGGACAGCCTACGAGCAGTACTTC
TRBV6-6	13	TRBD1	TRBJ1-2	once	CASRPGGDDGYTF	TGTGCCAGCAGACCAGGGGGCGATGATGGCTACACCTTC
TRBV7-2	13	-	TRBJ1-2	few	CASSPWVGYGYTF	TGTGCCAGCAGCCCATGGGTGGGCTATGGCTACACCTTC
TRBV20-1	15	-	TRBJ2-5	-	CSARDAGEVQETQYF	TGCAGTGCTAGGGACGCAGGGGAGGTCCAAGAGACCCAGTACTTC